This TCR beta chain was obtained from a study of monozygotic twins with inflammatory bowel disease. General study findings and limits: Possibly because of limited power, concordant and discordant twins showed no difference in repertoire similarity. Data gave no support to a single strong signal or clonotype associated with IBD.

The CDR3 covers 15 residues. Germline V gene lookup returns CDR1 LNHNV and CDR2 YYDKDF (reference sequence). cDNA was produced in eight separate reactions per sample. TCRdb derives one entry per CDR3 protein from the 5' RACE reads, leaving out DNA. The sample has 350,000 to 400,000 distinct CDR3 sequences. Remarks on this clonotype: Its cognate antigen is unknown.

Sequenced material: blood. The chain recombines TRBV15 with TRBJ2-3; TCRdb's assignment of TRBD1 cannot be checked, as there is no DNA. The TCR sequence derives from a human donor with ulcerative colitis or Crohn's disease, or a healthy co-twin of an affected twin (not recorded which). CDR3 sequence reads: CATSDPTGGGDTQYF.